A selection of T cell receptor beta chains follows, all from one sample in a study of cytomegalovirus exposure and HLA in healthy donors. Repertoires were generated with immunoSEQ multiplex PCR, while TCRdb's copy carries only in-frame clones and drops some. The sample records about 210,000 clones, around 80% being singletons. The sequencing input was PBMCs. These receptors were obtained from a man aged 40-50 years in good health and CMV-seropositive. CDR3s include the opening cysteine and the closing phenylalanine or tryptophan. Each record gives: J gene, clone size, D gene, V gene, CDR3 DNA, CDR3 protein. The D gene is left open where the match is weak. Clone size is shown for a subset of rows, as once, few, many or a class of expanded clone.

>TRBJ2-2|.|TRBD1|TRBV7-7
TGTGCCAGCAGCTCCCAGACAGGGGCGAACACCGGGGAGCTGTTTTTT
CASSSQTGANTGELFF
>TRBJ1-2|.|.|TRBV28
TGTGCCAGCAGTGCCAGACAGGCCCAGGGCTACACCTTC
CASSARQAQGYTF
>TRBJ2-7|few|.|TRBV19
TGTGCCAGTAGTAACTTTGGTTTGAGCTACGAGCAGTACTTC
CASSNFGLSYEQYF
>TRBJ1-1|.|.|TRBV6-6
TGTGCCGCCACCGACAGCAACCTCATGAACACTGAAGCTTTCTTT
CAATDSNLMNTEAFF
>TRBJ2-1|.|TRBD2|TRBV28
TGTGCCAGCAGTCCGGGACTAGCGGGAGCTGGTGAGCAGTTCTTC
CASSPGLAGAGEQFF
>TRBJ1-2|.|.|TRBV7-3
TGTGCCAGCAGCCGATCCCCGGTGGCAGGGCCCTACACCTTC
CASSRSPVAGPYTF
>TRBJ2-7|.|TRBD2|TRBV7-2
TGTGCCAGCAGCTCCTGGGCGGGGGGGGGCTACGAGCAGTACTTC
CASSSWAGGGYEQYF
>TRBJ1-6|.|TRBD1|TRBV6-1
TGTGCCAGCAGTGAATTAAGACAGGGAAATTCACCCCTCCACTTT
CASSELRQGNSPLHF
>TRBJ1-2|once|.|TRBV27
TGTGCCAGCAGTTTAAGCAGGTGGAACTATGGCTACACCTTC
CASSLSRWNYGYTF
>TRBJ2-7|.|TRBD1|TRBV6-6
TGTGCCAGCAGTGGGACAGCCTACGAGCAGTACTTC
CASSGTAYEQYF
>TRBJ2-1|once|.|TRBV7-9
TGTGCCAGCAGCTTACAGGGGAATGAGCAGTTCTTC
CASSLQGNEQFF
>TRBJ2-1|.|TRBD2|TRBV5-1
TGCGCCAGCAGCCCGGGGATAGCGGGAGGGCTGTACAATGAGCAGTTCTTC
CASSPGIAGGLYNEQFF
>TRBJ2-1|.|TRBD2|TRBV9
TGTGCCAGCAGCGTCGGCACTAGCGGATACAATGAGCAGTTCTTC
CASSVGTSGYNEQFF
>TRBJ2-7|.|.|TRBV4-1
TGCGCCAGCAGCCATGCCGGGACTTTAAGCTCCTACGAGCAGTACTTC
CASSHAGTLSSYEQYF
>TRBJ2-2|.|TRBD2|TRBV11-2
TGTGCCAGCAGCTTAGTCTTTAGCGGGTCCACCGGGGAGCTGTTTTTT
CASSLVFSGSTGELFF
>TRBJ2-3|.|TRBD2|TRBV11-3
TGTGCTGCTTCGCGGGAGTCTCCAGATACGCAGTATTTT
CAASRESPDTQYF
>TRBJ2-7|.|TRBD2|TRBV7-2
TGTGCCAGCAGCTTAGGTGGGAGCGGGACCTACGAGCAGTACTTC
CASSLGGSGTYEQYF
>TRBJ2-1|.|.|TRBV7-2
TGTGCCAGCAGCCCATCTTACGGCAATGAGCAGTTCTTC
CASSPSYGNEQFF